This entry concerns a single TCR beta chain. These data originate in a study of T cell changes during pregnancy in multiple sclerosis. Libraries were prepared by immunoSEQ multiplex PCR; TCRdb keeps only in-frame clonotypes and omits some of them. The sample has fewer than 50,000 clones, under 95% seen once. V lost 4 bases, J lost 6 bases, and 9 bases stayed unmatched. Per the germline V gene, CDR1 is PRHDT and CDR2 is FYEKMQ (reference sequence). The CDR3 is 15 residues long. This sequence originates from a female donor with multiple sclerosis, enrolled in a pregnancy study. The sequences come from CD8+ T cells from peripheral blood mononuclear cells, collected before pregnancy. This chain connects TRBV13 to TRBJ1-2; 9 positions match TRBD1. Here the CDR3 reads CASSSGTGRANGYTF. The CDR3 DNA sequence: TGTGCCAGCAGCTCTGGGACAGGGAGGGCAAATGGCTACACCTTC.